A single sample is the source of the 11 T cell receptor beta chains below, sequenced in a study of CXCR3-negative and CXCR3-positive naive CD8 T cells. It was by 5' RACE with UMI labels that the TRB cDNA libraries were prepared. TCRdb reanalyzed the 5' RACE reads and collapses them to one entry per CDR3 protein, without DNA. The listing records tens of thousands of distinct CDR3 sequences. The sequencing input was naive CXCR3- CD8+ T cells from blood. Specified subset: CD45RO-CCR7+CD27+CD95- naive CD8+ T cells lacking CXCR3 (TNR3-). The receptor set was obtained from a human donor in good health. Some clones in this sample may be carry-over from other donors' samples.

The J gene is TRBJ2-2, the V gene TRBV29-1; as DNA is missing, the TRBD1 call by TCRdb cannot be tested. Germline V gives CDR1 SQVTM, CDR2 ANQGSEA. This CDR3 is built from 12 residues. The CDR3 loop reads CSLRTKTGELFF.

The rearrangement uses TRBV29-1 and TRBJ2-2. This CDR3 contains 11 residues. Looked up from germline, CDR1 is SQVTM and CDR2 is ANQGSEA. The CDR3 loop reads CSVLNTGELFF.

The chain is built from TRBV29-1 and TRBJ1-1; TCRdb's assignment of TRBD1 cannot be checked, as there is no DNA. The CDR3 has 17 amino acids. Germline V CDR1 and CDR2: SQVTM, ANQGSEA. The CDR3 here is CSVYFGTASFMNTEAFF.

CDR3 region: CASSPFIERGGVRDTQYF. This chain uses TRBV6-5 with TRBJ2-3; without DNA, the TCRdb call of TRBD2 cannot be checked. The CDR3 covers 18 residues. CDR1 and CDR2 (germline): MNHEY, SVGAGI.

The V call is TRBV20-1, the J call TRBJ2-1. This CDR3 has 13 residues. Germline assignment: CDR1 DFQATT and CDR2 SNEGSKA (reference sequence). The chain's CDR3 is CSARAVSYNEQFF.

The chain uses TRBV29-1 and TRBJ2-3; the TCRdb D gene call, TRBD1, has no DNA to confirm it. Germline loops: CDR1 SQVTM, CDR2 ANQGSEA. This CDR3 has 14 residues. Here the CDR3 reads CSVEGQASTDTQYF.

V is TRBV28 and J is TRBJ2-7; TCRdb reports TRBD1, a call that lacks DNA to check it against. The CDR3 covers 15 residues. Germline CDR1 reads MDHEN; CDR2 reads SYDVKM. The CDR3 here is CASSLFADRAYEQYF. The whole variable domain, filled in from reference TRBV28 and TRBJ2-7, reads DVKVTQSSRYLVKRTGEKVFLECVQDMDHENMFWYRQDPGLGLRLIYFSYDVKMKEKGDIPEGYSVSREKKERFSLILESASTNQTSMYLCASSLFADRAYEQYFGPGTRLTVT.

This chain joins TRBV4-2 and TRBJ2-2; TCRdb calls TRBD2, which cannot be checked without DNA. Germline V gene sequence: CDR1 LGHNA, CDR2 YNFKEQ. The CDR3 has 15 residues. This CDR3 is CASSRGLANTGELFF.

The rearrangement joins TRBV28 to TRBJ2-1. CDR3 length: 13 residues. Looked up from germline, CDR1 is MDHEN and CDR2 is SYDVKM. CDR3 protein: CASSLYESYEQFF.

This sequence joins TRBV4-3 and TRBJ2-7; checking the TCRdb D call of TRBD1 is not possible without DNA. There are 15 residues in the CDR3. Germline assignment: CDR1 LGHNA and CDR2 YSLEER. The CDR3 spells CASSQDRDTIYEQYF.

The chain joins TRBV11-2 to TRBJ2-7; TCRdb's D gene call, TRBD1, goes unchecked for lack of DNA. From germline, CDR1 is SGHAT and CDR2 FQNNGV. The CDR3 contains 13 residues. CDR3: CASSLWGPDEQYF.